Here is one T cell receptor beta chain with its context. No antigen is known for it. Germline V gene data show CDR1 as MDHEN and CDR2 as SYDVKM. Trimming took 6 bases from V and 7 from J; bases not matched to a gene: 8. The CDR3 length is 14 residues. Some clones are missing from TCRdb's copy, which holds only in-frame ones; the method was immunoSEQ multiplex PCR. The data hold tens of thousands of clones, with about 94% observed a single time. This entry comes from a study of cytomegalovirus exposure and HLA in healthy donors. Study context: The platform used for the roughly 130 validation repertoires matched that of the roughly 720 first-cohort repertoires, a later analysis reported. General study results and limits: Rare TCR sequences predominated, though certain public TCRs were found in many donors.

The receptor's source is a man aged 18-30 years in good health and CMV-seropositive. Sequenced: PBMCs. V usage is TRBV28 and J usage is TRBJ2-2; 7 positions agree with TRBD1. For the CDR3, the DNA is TGTGCCAGCAGGATGGACAGGTTTGGCGGGGAGCTGTTTTTT. Translated, it gives CASRMDRFGGELFF.